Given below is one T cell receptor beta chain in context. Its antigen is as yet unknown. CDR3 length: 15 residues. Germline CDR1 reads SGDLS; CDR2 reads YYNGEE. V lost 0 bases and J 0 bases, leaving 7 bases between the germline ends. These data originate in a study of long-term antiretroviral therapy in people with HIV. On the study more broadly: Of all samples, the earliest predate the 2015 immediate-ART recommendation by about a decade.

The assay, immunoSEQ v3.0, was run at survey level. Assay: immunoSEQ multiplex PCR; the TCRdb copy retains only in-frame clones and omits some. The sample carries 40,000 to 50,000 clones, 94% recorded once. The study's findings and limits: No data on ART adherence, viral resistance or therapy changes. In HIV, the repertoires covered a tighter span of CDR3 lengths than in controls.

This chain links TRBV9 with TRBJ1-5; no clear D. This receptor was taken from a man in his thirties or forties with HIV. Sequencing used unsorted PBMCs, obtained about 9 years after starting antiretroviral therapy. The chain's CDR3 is CASSVGPDSNQPQHF. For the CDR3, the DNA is TGTGCCAGCAGCGTAGGTCCCGATAGCAATCAGCCCCAGCATTTT.